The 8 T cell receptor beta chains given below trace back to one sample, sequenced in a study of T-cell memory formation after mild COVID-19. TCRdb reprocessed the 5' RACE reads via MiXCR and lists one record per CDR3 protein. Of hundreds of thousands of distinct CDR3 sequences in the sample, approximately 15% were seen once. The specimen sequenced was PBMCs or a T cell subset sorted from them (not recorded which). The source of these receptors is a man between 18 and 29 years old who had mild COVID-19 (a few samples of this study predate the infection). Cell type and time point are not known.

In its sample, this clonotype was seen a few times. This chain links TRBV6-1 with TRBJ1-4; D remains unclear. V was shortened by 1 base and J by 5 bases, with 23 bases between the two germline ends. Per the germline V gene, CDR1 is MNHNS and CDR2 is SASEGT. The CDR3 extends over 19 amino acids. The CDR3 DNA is TGTGCCAGCAGTGAAGATCCGAGGCAGAACGGTGGACTAAATGAAAAACTGTTTTTT. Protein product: CASSEDPRQNGGLNEKLFF.

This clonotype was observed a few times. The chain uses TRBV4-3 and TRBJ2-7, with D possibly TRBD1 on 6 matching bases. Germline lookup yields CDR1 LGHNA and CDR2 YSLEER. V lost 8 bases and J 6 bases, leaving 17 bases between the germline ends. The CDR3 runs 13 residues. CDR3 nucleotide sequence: TGCGCCAGCGGGTACCAACAGGGAGTCGAGCAGTACTTC. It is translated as CASGYQQGVEQYF.

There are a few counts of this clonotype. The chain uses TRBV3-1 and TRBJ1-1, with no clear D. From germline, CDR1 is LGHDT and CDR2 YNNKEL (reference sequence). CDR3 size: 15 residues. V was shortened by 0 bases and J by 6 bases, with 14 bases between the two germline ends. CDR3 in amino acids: CASSQDRFGRAEAFF. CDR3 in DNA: TGTGCCAGCAGCCAAGATCGGTTCGGGAGAGCTGAAGCTTTCTTT.

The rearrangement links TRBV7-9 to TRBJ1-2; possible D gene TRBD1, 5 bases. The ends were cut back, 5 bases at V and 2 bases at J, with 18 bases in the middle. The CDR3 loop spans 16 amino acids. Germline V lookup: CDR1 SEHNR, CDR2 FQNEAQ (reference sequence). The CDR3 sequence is CASSPPGTTRNYGYTF. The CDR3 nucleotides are TGTGCCAGCAGCCCCCCCGGGACTACCAGAAACTATGGCTACACCTTC.

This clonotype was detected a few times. The CDR3 DNA reads as TGCGCCAGCAGCGACGTGACGTCGTCCTACGAGCAGTACTTC. Protein sequence: CASSDVTSSYEQYF. The chain links TRBV5-1 to TRBJ2-7; D is unresolved. Germline V gene lookup returns CDR1 SGHRS and CDR2 YFSETQ. This CDR3 has 14 amino acids. The V gene lost 4 bases and the J gene lost 1 base, with 12 bases spanning the gap. The full variable domain, in which reference TRBV5-1 and TRBJ2-7 provide the parts outside the CDR3, is KAGVTQTPRYLIKTRGQQVTLSCSPISGHRSVSWYQQTPGQGLQFLFEYFSETQRNKGNFPGRFSGRQFSNSRSEMNVSTLELGDSALYLCASSDVTSSYEQYFGPGTRLTVT.

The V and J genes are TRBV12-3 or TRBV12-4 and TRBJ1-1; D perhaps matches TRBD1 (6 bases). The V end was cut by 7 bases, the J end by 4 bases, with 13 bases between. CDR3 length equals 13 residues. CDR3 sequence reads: CASTRDIGTEAFF. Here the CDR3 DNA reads TGTGCCAGCACCCGGGACATCGGCACTGAAGCTTTCTTT.

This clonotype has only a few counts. For the CDR3, the DNA is TGTGCCAGCAGCTTATACGGTTTCACAGATACGCAGTATTTT. It encodes CASSLYGFTDTQYF. The chain links TRBV7-3 to TRBJ2-3; D call uncertain. CDR3 length: 14 residues. Germline CDR1 is SGHTA and CDR2 is FQGTGA. V lost 2 bases, J lost 2 bases, and 8 bases lay in between.

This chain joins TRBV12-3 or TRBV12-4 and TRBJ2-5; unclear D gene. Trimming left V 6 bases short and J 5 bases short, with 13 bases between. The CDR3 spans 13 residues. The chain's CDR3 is CASSSGFWETQYF. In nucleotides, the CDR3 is TGTGCCAGCAGCTCAGGATTCTGGGAGACCCAGTACTTC.